Below are 13 T cell receptor beta chains sequenced from a single sample in a study of blood T cell repertoires in COVID-19. Assay: immunoSEQ multiplex PCR; the TCRdb copy retains only in-frame clones and omits some. The data show some 300,000 clones, roughly 89% seen once. Input material: peripheral blood. The receptors derive from a woman in her 40s with COVID-19, enrolled during active disease.

In this sample, this clone turned up a few times. The rearrangement joins TRBV19 to TRBJ1-1; a weak D match, TRBD1 (6 bases). CDR1 is LNHDA, CDR2 SQIVND, per germline (reference sequence). Trimming left V 2 bases short and J 2 bases short, with 9 bases between. The CDR3 totals 14 residues. The CDR3 is CASSITGINTEAFF. The CDR3 bases are TGTGCCAGTAGTATAACAGGGATTAACACTGAAGCTTTCTTT.

The rearrangement uses TRBV27 and TRBJ2-3; 11 bases line up with TRBD2. Germline trimming cut 5 bases from V and 6 bases from J; bases unmatched to any gene: 13. Germline CDR1 MNHEY, CDR2 SMNVEV (reference sequence). CDR3 length equals 17 residues. The CDR3 loop reads CASSDALAGGFMDTQYF. Written as DNA, the CDR3 is TGTGCCAGCAGTGATGCTTTAGCGGGAGGGTTTATGGATACGCAGTATTTT.

J is TRBJ1-2 and V is TRBV27, with TRBD1 as a possible D gene (5 bases). This CDR3 comprises 14 residues. V was shortened by 4 bases and J by 4 bases, with 13 bases between the two germline ends. Germline V gene data show CDR1 as MNHEY and CDR2 as SMNVEV (reference sequence). DNA for the CDR3: TGTGCCAGCAGTTCCCTTGGGGGGTCCTATGGCTACACCTTC. Its translation is CASSSLGGSYGYTF.

This sequence joins TRBV29-1 and TRBJ1-2, with a tentative D call TRBD1 (5 bases). The CDR3 consists of 14 residues. The V and J ends lost 3 bases and 5 bases respectively, with 16 bases between them. Per the germline V gene, CDR1 is SQVTM and CDR2 is ANQGSEA. The CDR3 protein is CSVERTPGRYGYTF. Here the CDR3 DNA reads TGCAGCGTTGAGAGGACGCCAGGGAGGTATGGCTACACCTTC.

V usage is TRBV11-3 and J usage is TRBJ2-1; D not resolved. CDR1 SGHNT and CDR2 YENEEA come from the germline V gene. V gave up 6 bases and J gave up 6 bases, with 12 bases separating them. This CDR3 region has 13 residues. CDR3 sequence (DNA): TGTGCCAGCAGTGTGGGCCTTAGCAATGAGCAGTTCTTC. Protein product: CASSVGLSNEQFF.

The rearrangement links TRBV7-2 to TRBJ1-5, with TRBD1 as a possible D gene (6 bases). The CDR3 covers 14 residues. The germline gives CDR1 SGHTA, CDR2 FQGNSA. V was trimmed by 5 bases and J by 2 bases, leaving 10 bases between them. CDR3: CASSIRQGNQPQHF. The CDR3 bases are TGTGCCAGCAGCATTCGACAGGGCAATCAGCCCCAGCATTTT.

The rearrangement links TRBV30 to TRBJ2-4, with 7 bases aligning to TRBD1. Germline assignment: CDR1 GTSNPN and CDR2 SVGIG (reference sequence). V lost 2 bases to trimming and J lost 3 bases; unmatched junction nucleotides: 1. CDR3 length: 13 residues. CDR3 in amino acids: CAWSSGGKNIQYF. In DNA form, the CDR3 reads TGTGCCTGGAGTTCAGGGGGCAAAAACATTCAGTACTTC.

The chain recombines TRBV6-1 with TRBJ1-6; no definite D call. V was pared by 1 base and J by 5 bases, with 9 bases between. Germline V gives CDR1 MNHNS, CDR2 SASEGT. The CDR3 contains 15 residues. For the CDR3, the DNA is TGTGCCAGCAGTGAAGTTCAGGCCCATAATTCACCCCTCCACTTT. It specifies CASSEVQAHNSPLHF.

The chain has TRBV7-2 and TRBJ1-1, with D possibly matching TRBD1 (5 bases). This CDR3 has 15 residues. CDR1 and CDR2 from the germline V gene are SGHTA and FQGNSA. The germline V and J ends were trimmed by 0 bases and 1 base, with 9 bases remaining between them. CDR3 nucleotides: TGTGCCAGCAGCTTAGCGTCGACAGCGAACACTGAAGCTTTCTTT. Its protein product is CASSLASTANTEAFF.

This clone occurred once. The chain is built from TRBV4-3 and TRBJ1-1, with a possible D match to TRBD1 (5 bases). CDR1 and CDR2 (germline): LGHNA, YSLEER. V lost 5 bases to trimming and J lost 5 bases, with 15 bases between them. The CDR3 length is 14 residues. In DNA, the CDR3 is TGCGCCAGCAGCTCGCAGGGAAGTGGGACTGAAGCTTTCTTT. Encoded protein: CASSSQGSGTEAFF.

The CDR3 DNA reads TGTGCCAGTCTTCAGGGCGCCGGCAATCAGCCCCAGCATTTT. Its protein is CASLQGAGNQPQHF. The rearrangement links TRBV19 to TRBJ1-5; a possible D gene is TRBD1 (5 bases). The CDR3 runs to 14 residues. Germline CDR1 LNHDA, CDR2 SQIVND (reference sequence). Between the trimmed V and J ends, which lost 8 bases and 2 bases, there was a span of 13 bases.

This CDR3 is CASSDQGENTEAFF. For the CDR3, the DNA is TGTGCCAGCAGTGACCAGGGGGAGAACACTGAAGCTTTCTTT. The gene calls are TRBV2 and TRBJ1-1, with 7 bases aligning to TRBD1. Unmatched junction bases numbered 2, after V lost 3 bases and J lost 1 base. Germline V lookup: CDR1 SNHLY, CDR2 FYNNEI. This CDR3 has 14 amino acids.

The rearrangement links TRBV5-5 to TRBJ2-7, with 12 bases matching TRBD2. The V segment lost 5 bases and the J segment 0 bases; nucleotides outside the gene matches: 3. CDR3 length: 15 residues. Germline V gene sequence: CDR1 SGHKS, CDR2 YYEKEE (reference sequence). Here the CDR3 DNA reads TGTGCCAGCAGTTCGACTAGCGGGAGCTCCTACGAGCAGTACTTC. It is translated as CASSSTSGSSYEQYF. The full variable domain, rest sourced from reference TRBV5-5 and TRBJ2-7, is DAGVTQSPTHLIKTRGQQVTLRCSPISGHKSVSWYQQVLGQGPQFIFQYYEKEERGRGNFPDRFSARQFPNYSSELNVNALLLGDSALYLCASSSTSGSSYEQYFGPGTRLTVT.